The 14 T cell receptor beta chains given below trace back to one sample, sequenced in a study of T cells in Graves' hyperthyroidism and ophthalmopathy. It was RNA transcripts that yielded the amplified TCR beta CDR3 regions. TCR CDR3 underwent first-round RT-PCR with the HTBI primer set. MiXCR, applied by TCRdb to the multiplex PCR reads, yields one record per CDR3 protein. The repertoire holds about 350,000 distinct CDR3 sequences, with approximately 15% as singletons. The sample was blood. These receptor sequences come from a woman in her thirties with Graves' hyperthyroidism.

Ten or more counts support this clonotype. The rearrangement links TRBV20-1 to TRBJ2-1; D is unclear. V was pared by 8 bases and J by 0 bases, with 11 bases between. Germline V gene lookup returns CDR1 DFQATT and CDR2 SNEGSKA (reference sequence). This CDR3 region has 13 residues. CDR3 sequence: CSSPRHSYNEQFF. Here the CDR3 DNA reads TGCAGTTCCCCCCGGCACTCCTACAATGAGCAGTTCTTC.

In its sample, this clonotype was seen many times. The chain combines TRBV2 with TRBJ2-5; 12 bases fit TRBD2. In germline, CDR1 is SNHLY, CDR2 FYNNEI. Unmatched junction bases numbered 6, after V lost 6 bases and J lost 4 bases. This CDR3 is built from 15 residues. CDR3 region: CASSLLTSGRETQYF. The DNA of the CDR3 is TGTGCCAGCAGCCTATTGACTAGCGGGAGAGAGACCCAGTACTTC.

In its sample, this clonotype was seen a few times. The chain couples TRBV4-1 to TRBJ2-5, with 9 bases identical to TRBD1. The CDR3 contains 15 residues. Germline V gene lookup returns CDR1 MGHRA and CDR2 YSYEKL. Germline trimming cut 1 base from V and 4 bases from J; bases unmatched to any gene: 4. DNA of the CDR3: TGCGCCAGCAGCCAAGGTCCGACAGGGGGAGAGACCCAGTACTTC. Translating it yields CASSQGPTGGETQYF.

The gene calls are TRBV6-1 and TRBJ1-4; D not certain. The germline CDR1 and CDR2 sequences are MNHNS and SASEGT. This CDR3 region has 12 residues. Between the trimmed V and J ends, which lost 8 bases and 5 bases, there was a span of 9 bases. This CDR3 reads CASASSNEKLFF. CDR3 coding DNA: TGTGCCAGCGCGAGCAGCAATGAAAAACTGTTTTTT.

This clonotype was seen a handful of times. The V call is TRBV5-1, the J call TRBJ2-7; 8 positions agree with TRBD2. This CDR3 region has 14 residues. Trimming cost V 3 bases and J 2 bases; bases outside gene matches: 4. The V gene's germline CDR1 is SGHRS and CDR2 YFSETQ. CDR3 residues: CASSWTAGAYEQYF. For the CDR3, the DNA is TGCGCCAGCAGCTGGACAGCGGGGGCCTACGAGCAGTACTTC.

There are many counts of this clonotype. J is TRBJ2-1 and V is TRBV11-2; D gene ambiguous. The CDR3 sequence is 14 residues long. The ends were cut back, 3 bases at V and 2 bases at J, with 8 bases in the middle. Germline CDR1 reads SGHAT; CDR2 reads FQNNGV. In DNA form, the CDR3 reads TGTGCCAGCAGCTTGGATCTCCCCTACAATGAGCAGTTCTTC. It codes for CASSLDLPYNEQFF. Complete variable domain (other parts from reference TRBV11-2 and TRBJ2-1): EAGVAQSPRYKIIEKRQSVAFWCNPISGHATLYWYQQILGQGPKLLIQFQNNGVVDDSQLPKDRFSAERLKGVDSTLKIQPAKLEDSAVYLCASSLDLPYNEQFFGPGTRLTVL.

The V and J genes are TRBV5-1 and TRBJ2-2, with a weak D call TRBD2 (5 bases). CDR3 length: 14 residues. Germline lookup yields CDR1 SGHRS and CDR2 YFSETQ. The V gene lost 2 bases and the J gene lost 7 bases, with 12 bases spanning the gap. The CDR3 DNA reads TGCGCCAGCAGCTTCGAGGGAGAGATCGGGGAGCTGTTTTTT. It encodes CASSFEGEIGELFF.

The chain carries TRBV3-1 and TRBJ1-1, with TRBD1 identical over 8 bases. Germline V gene lookup returns CDR1 LGHDT and CDR2 YNNKEL (reference sequence). The CDR3 loop spans 13 amino acids. V lost 6 bases and J lost 11; bases outside the gene matches: 11. CDR3 in amino acids: CASRAQGVSRAFF. The CDR3 DNA follows: TGTGCCAGCAGGGCACAGGGGGTATCTCGGGCTTTCTTT.

This clonotype has at least ten counts. V is TRBV29-1 and J is TRBJ1-1; unclear D gene. Germline CDR1 is SQVTM and CDR2 is ANQGSEA. This CDR3 has 12 residues. The V end was cut by 3 bases, the J end by 4 bases, with 9 bases between. CDR3 bases: TGCAGCGTTGAGAGGCGCCTCACTGAAGCTTTCTTT. The encoded protein is CSVERRLTEAFF.

This clonotype was counted between two and nine times. This rearrangement joins TRBV28 to TRBJ1-3, with D uncertain. CDR1 is MDHEN, CDR2 SYDVKM, per germline. V lost 8 bases to trimming and J lost 7 bases, with 9 bases between them. The CDR3 totals 11 residues. The DNA for the CDR3 is TGTGCCAGCGGACCTTGGAACACCATATATTTT. It yields the protein CASGPWNTIYF.

The rearrangement uses TRBV27 and TRBJ2-5; D is undetermined. This CDR3 comprises 9 residues. Germline V gene lookup returns CDR1 MNHEY and CDR2 SMNVEV (reference sequence). Trimming cost V 8 bases and J 14 bases, with 12 bases left between them. CDR3 amino acids: CASPQFAYF. CDR3 nucleotides: TGTGCCAGCCCGCAGTTCGCCTACTTC.

This clonotype was picked up many times. CDR3 sequence (DNA): TGCAGTGCTAGAGTTACCGGGACACCCGCCCGGCCCCAGCATTTT. It codes for CSARVTGTPARPQHF. The chain joins TRBV20-1 to TRBJ1-5; weak D call: TRBD1 (6 bases). V was shortened by 1 base and J by 9 bases, with 19 bases between the two germline ends. Germline V gene data show CDR1 as DFQATT and CDR2 as SNEGSKA (reference sequence). This CDR3 is built from 15 residues.

The chain joins TRBV2 to TRBJ2-3; D might be TRBD2 (5 bases). Trimming took off 11 bases at V and 5 bases at J, with 20 bases between the two ends. Germline V gives CDR1 SNHLY, CDR2 FYNNEI. The CDR3 length is 14 residues. The CDR3 DNA reads TGTGCCGCCCTTCACCGAAGGGCGGGAGATACGCAGTATTTT. The encoded protein is CAALHRRAGDTQYF.

This clonotype was picked up many times. The rearrangement uses TRBV6-2 or TRBV6-3 and TRBJ2-3; TRBD2 matches 10 bases. There are 14 residues in the CDR3. CDR1 and CDR2 from the germline V gene are MNHEY and SVGEGT. V shed 5 bases and J 4 bases; nucleotides not matched to a gene: 3. CDR3 DNA sequence: TGTGCCAGCAGTCCCGGACTAGCGGCAGATACGCAGTATTTT. As protein: CASSPGLAADTQYF.